Listed below are T cell receptor beta chains from one sample, sequenced in a study of OX40 agonist ivuxolimab in advanced cancers. The table came from immunoSEQ multiplex PCR; TCRdb's copy has only in-frame clones and leaves some out. The repertoire includes some 97,000 clones, about nine tenths of them detected once, and approximately 0.34% sits in the top ten. This specimen was CD4+ or CD8+ T cells sorted from blood, taken in a trial of the OX40 agonist ivuxolimab. The receptors come from an adult with an advanced solid tumor such as melanoma, head and neck, liver or kidney cancer. CDR3s include the opening cysteine and the closing phenylalanine or tryptophan. D genes are given only for firm matches. Some rows mark clone size as missing; the rest say once, few, many or name a class of expanded clone.

>13|-|TRBV5-4|TRBJ1-2|-
TGTGCCAGCAGCTTGGCGCAGGGACATGGCTACACCTTC
CASSLAQGHGYTF
>13|-|TRBV6-1|TRBJ2-7|TRBD1
TGTGCCAGCAGGCAGGGGGCTAACGGCGAGCAGTACTTC
CASRQGANGEQYF
>13|-|TRBV18|TRBJ2-7|TRBD1
TGTGCCAGCTCACCGGGGACAGGGTACGAGCAGTACTTC
CASSPGTGYEQYF
>12|-|TRBV29-1|TRBJ1-2|TRBD1
TGCAGCGTCGGGACAGGGGGCTATGGCTACACCTTC
CSVGTGGYGYTF
>15|-|TRBV5-1|TRBJ2-7|TRBD1
TGCGCCAGCAGCCACCGGGACAGTGCTTCCTACGAGCAGTACTTC
CASSHRDSASYEQYF
>13|-|TRBV18|TRBJ2-7|TRBD1
TGTGCCAGCTCATCGGGACAGCTCTACGAGCAGTACTTC
CASSSGQLYEQYF
>14|-|TRBV5-5|TRBJ2-7|TRBD1
TGTGCCAGCAGCTTGGAGGGGGCTCCCTACGAGCAGTACTTC
CASSLEGAPYEQYF
>12|-|TRBV28|TRBJ2-7|-
TGTGCCAGCAGTGGGACATACTACGAGCAGTACTTC
CASSGTYYEQYF
>15|once|TRBV28|TRBJ2-1|-
TGTGCCAGCAGTTTAGCGGGCTTGGGAAACAATGAGCAGTTCTTC
CASSLAGLGNNEQFF
>15|-|TRBV9|TRBJ2-1|TRBD2
TGTGCCAGCAGACCCGGGACTAGCGGGGGGGTTGAGCAGTTCTTC
CASRPGTSGGVEQFF
>15|-|TRBV19|TRBJ2-1|-
TGTGCCAGTAGGACGGACCGAAGCTCCTACAATGAGCAGTTCTTC
CASRTDRSSYNEQFF
>16|-|TRBV7-6|TRBJ2-2|TRBD2
TGTGCCAGCAGCCTTAGACTAGCGGGCTACACCGGGGAGCTGTTTTTT
CASSLRLAGYTGELFF
>17|-|TRBV7-8|TRBJ2-3|TRBD2
TGTGCCAGCAGCCCCTGGGGACTAGCGGGAGATGCAGATACGCAGTATTTT
CASSPWGLAGDADTQYF
>15|-|TRBV19|TRBJ2-1|TRBD1
TGTGCCAGTAGTATAAAAGGGACAGGGTACAATGAGCAGTTCTTC
CASSIKGTGYNEQFF
>15|-|TRBV6-6|TRBJ2-2|-
TGTGCCAGCAGTTATTTGGGCCGCGCTGGCGGGGAGCTGTTTTTT
CASSYLGRAGGELFF
>15|-|TRBV18|TRBJ2-7|TRBD2
TGTGCCAGCTCACAAGGGACTAGCGGGAGGTACGAGCAGTACTTC
CASSQGTSGRYEQYF
>14|-|TRBV15|TRBJ2-3|-
TGTGCCACCAGCAGAGGTAGGACTCCAGATACGCAGTATTTT
CATSRGRTPDTQYF
>11|-|TRBV21-1|TRBJ1-1|-
TGTGCCAGCAGCCTTCTCACTGAAGCTTTCTTT
CASSLLTEAFF
>15|-|TRBV11-2|TRBJ2-5|TRBD1
TGTGCCAGCAGCCGGGACAGGGGGGACCAAGAGACCCAGTACTTC
CASSRDRGDQETQYF
>14|-|TRBV5-1|TRBJ2-5|TRBD1
TGCGCCAGCAGCCCAGGGACAGCCCAAGAGACCCAGTACTTC
CASSPGTAQETQYF
>14|-|TRBV7-2|TRBJ2-7|TRBD2
TGTGCCAGCAGGTCCGGGACTAGCGACGGAGAGCAGTACTTC
CASRSGTSDGEQYF
>15|-|TRBV28|TRBJ2-7|TRBD1
TGTGCCAGCAGTCCGGCCGGGACAGGGAAGGACGAGCAGTACTTC
CASSPAGTGKDEQYF
>16|-|TRBV5-1|TRBJ2-2|-
TGCGCCAGCAGCTCCGGGGGTCTTCTTAACACCGGGGAGCTGTTTTTT
CASSSGGLLNTGELFF
>15|-|TRBV2|TRBJ2-1|-
TGTGCCAGCAGTGAACAGGGCGGCTCCTACAATGAGCAGTTCTTC
CASSEQGGSYNEQFF
>12|-|TRBV7-2|TRBJ1-1|-
TGTGCCAGCAGCTTAGTTAACACTGAAGCTTTCTTT
CASSLVNTEAFF
>13|-|TRBV5-4|TRBJ2-7|-
TGTGCCAGCAGCCCTCCGGGTCGCTACGAGCAGTACTTC
CASSPPGRYEQYF
>14|-|TRBV18|TRBJ2-3|TRBD1
TGTGCCAGCTCACGGGACAGGGGAAGCAATACGCAGTATTTT
CASSRDRGSNTQYF
>12|-|TRBV28|TRBJ1-1|-
TGTGCCAGCAGGTCCGGAGGGACTGAAGCTTTCTTT
CASRSGGTEAFF
>15|-|TRBV6-5|TRBJ1-2|TRBD1
TGTGCCAGCAGTTTTAGCGGACAGGGGTACTATGGCTACACCTTC
CASSFSGQGYYGYTF
>15|-|TRBV5-1|TRBJ2-3|TRBD2
TGCGCCAGCAGCCGACTAGCGGGAGGGACAGATACGCAGTATTTT
CASSRLAGGTDTQYF
>14|-|TRBV6-5|TRBJ2-7|TRBD2
TGTGCCAGCAGATGGACTAGCGGGAGGTACGAGCAGTACTTC
CASRWTSGRYEQYF
>17|-|TRBV25-1|TRBJ2-2|-
TGTGCCAGCAGTAAGCACGGCGGACGGATGGCCACCGGGGAGCTGTTTTTT
CASSKHGGRMATGELFF
>15|-|TRBV28|TRBJ2-7|TRBD2
TGTGCCAGCAGTTTAATTGGGACTAGTCTTTACGAGCAGTACTTC
CASSLIGTSLYEQYF
>15|-|TRBV7-2|TRBJ2-7|-
TGTGCCAGCAGCTCCCGGCCCGGGATGTCCTACGAGCAGTACTTC
CASSSRPGMSYEQYF
>15|-|TRBV4-3|TRBJ1-5|-
TGCGCCAGCAGCCAAGATCACAGGAGCAATCAGCCCCAGCATTTT
CASSQDHRSNQPQHF
>11|-|TRBV28|TRBJ1-2|-
TGTGCCAGCAGTTCGAACTATGGCTACACCTTC
CASSSNYGYTF
>11|-|TRBV28|TRBJ2-1|-
TGTGCCAGCAAGTTAGGCCGCAGGGCGTTCTTC
CASKLGRRAFF
>16|-|TRBV7-2|TRBJ2-5|TRBD2
TGTGCCAGCAGCTCCCAGAGCGGGAGTTATAGAGAGACCCAGTACTTC
CASSSQSGSYRETQYF
>16|-|TRBV6-1|TRBJ2-1|TRBD1
TGTGCCAGCAGGGAATCCGGGACAGGGAAATACAATGAGCAGTTCTTC
CASRESGTGKYNEQFF
>15|-|TRBV28|TRBJ2-7|TRBD1
TGTGCCAGCAGGAGAGGGGGACAGGGACCCTACGAGCAGTACTTC
CASRRGGQGPYEQYF
>15|-|TRBV5-4|TRBJ1-1|-
TGTGCCAGCAGTCATAGTAGGGGGTTGAACACTGAAGCTTTCTTT
CASSHSRGLNTEAFF
>19|-|TRBV5-1|TRBJ2-1|TRBD2
TGCGCCAGCAGCTTGGGGACTAGCGGGAGTGTGAGCTCCTACAATGAGCAGTTCTTC
CASSLGTSGSVSSYNEQFF
>13|few|TRBV29-1|TRBJ1-5|-
TGCAGCGTTGGGGAAAATAGCAATCAGCCCCAGCATTTT
CSVGENSNQPQHF
>15|-|TRBV11-2|TRBJ2-7|TRBD1
TGTGCCAGCAGCTCAGAAGACAGGGGATCCTACGAGCAGTACTTC
CASSSEDRGSYEQYF
>13|-|TRBV9|TRBJ2-3|-
TGTGCCAGCAGCCGTATGTTCACAGATACGCAGTATTTT
CASSRMFTDTQYF
>14|-|TRBV2|TRBJ2-5|TRBD1
TGTGCCAGCAGTGAGGCGACAGGGCAAGAGACCCAGTACTTC
CASSEATGQETQYF
>13|-|TRBV30|TRBJ1-4|-
TGTGCCTGGCAGGCCGGAACTAATGAAAAACTGTTTTTT
CAWQAGTNEKLFF
>15|-|TRBV19|TRBJ2-6|-
TGTGCCAGTAGTACGATTCACTCTGGGGCCAACGTCCTGACTTTC
CASSTIHSGANVLTF